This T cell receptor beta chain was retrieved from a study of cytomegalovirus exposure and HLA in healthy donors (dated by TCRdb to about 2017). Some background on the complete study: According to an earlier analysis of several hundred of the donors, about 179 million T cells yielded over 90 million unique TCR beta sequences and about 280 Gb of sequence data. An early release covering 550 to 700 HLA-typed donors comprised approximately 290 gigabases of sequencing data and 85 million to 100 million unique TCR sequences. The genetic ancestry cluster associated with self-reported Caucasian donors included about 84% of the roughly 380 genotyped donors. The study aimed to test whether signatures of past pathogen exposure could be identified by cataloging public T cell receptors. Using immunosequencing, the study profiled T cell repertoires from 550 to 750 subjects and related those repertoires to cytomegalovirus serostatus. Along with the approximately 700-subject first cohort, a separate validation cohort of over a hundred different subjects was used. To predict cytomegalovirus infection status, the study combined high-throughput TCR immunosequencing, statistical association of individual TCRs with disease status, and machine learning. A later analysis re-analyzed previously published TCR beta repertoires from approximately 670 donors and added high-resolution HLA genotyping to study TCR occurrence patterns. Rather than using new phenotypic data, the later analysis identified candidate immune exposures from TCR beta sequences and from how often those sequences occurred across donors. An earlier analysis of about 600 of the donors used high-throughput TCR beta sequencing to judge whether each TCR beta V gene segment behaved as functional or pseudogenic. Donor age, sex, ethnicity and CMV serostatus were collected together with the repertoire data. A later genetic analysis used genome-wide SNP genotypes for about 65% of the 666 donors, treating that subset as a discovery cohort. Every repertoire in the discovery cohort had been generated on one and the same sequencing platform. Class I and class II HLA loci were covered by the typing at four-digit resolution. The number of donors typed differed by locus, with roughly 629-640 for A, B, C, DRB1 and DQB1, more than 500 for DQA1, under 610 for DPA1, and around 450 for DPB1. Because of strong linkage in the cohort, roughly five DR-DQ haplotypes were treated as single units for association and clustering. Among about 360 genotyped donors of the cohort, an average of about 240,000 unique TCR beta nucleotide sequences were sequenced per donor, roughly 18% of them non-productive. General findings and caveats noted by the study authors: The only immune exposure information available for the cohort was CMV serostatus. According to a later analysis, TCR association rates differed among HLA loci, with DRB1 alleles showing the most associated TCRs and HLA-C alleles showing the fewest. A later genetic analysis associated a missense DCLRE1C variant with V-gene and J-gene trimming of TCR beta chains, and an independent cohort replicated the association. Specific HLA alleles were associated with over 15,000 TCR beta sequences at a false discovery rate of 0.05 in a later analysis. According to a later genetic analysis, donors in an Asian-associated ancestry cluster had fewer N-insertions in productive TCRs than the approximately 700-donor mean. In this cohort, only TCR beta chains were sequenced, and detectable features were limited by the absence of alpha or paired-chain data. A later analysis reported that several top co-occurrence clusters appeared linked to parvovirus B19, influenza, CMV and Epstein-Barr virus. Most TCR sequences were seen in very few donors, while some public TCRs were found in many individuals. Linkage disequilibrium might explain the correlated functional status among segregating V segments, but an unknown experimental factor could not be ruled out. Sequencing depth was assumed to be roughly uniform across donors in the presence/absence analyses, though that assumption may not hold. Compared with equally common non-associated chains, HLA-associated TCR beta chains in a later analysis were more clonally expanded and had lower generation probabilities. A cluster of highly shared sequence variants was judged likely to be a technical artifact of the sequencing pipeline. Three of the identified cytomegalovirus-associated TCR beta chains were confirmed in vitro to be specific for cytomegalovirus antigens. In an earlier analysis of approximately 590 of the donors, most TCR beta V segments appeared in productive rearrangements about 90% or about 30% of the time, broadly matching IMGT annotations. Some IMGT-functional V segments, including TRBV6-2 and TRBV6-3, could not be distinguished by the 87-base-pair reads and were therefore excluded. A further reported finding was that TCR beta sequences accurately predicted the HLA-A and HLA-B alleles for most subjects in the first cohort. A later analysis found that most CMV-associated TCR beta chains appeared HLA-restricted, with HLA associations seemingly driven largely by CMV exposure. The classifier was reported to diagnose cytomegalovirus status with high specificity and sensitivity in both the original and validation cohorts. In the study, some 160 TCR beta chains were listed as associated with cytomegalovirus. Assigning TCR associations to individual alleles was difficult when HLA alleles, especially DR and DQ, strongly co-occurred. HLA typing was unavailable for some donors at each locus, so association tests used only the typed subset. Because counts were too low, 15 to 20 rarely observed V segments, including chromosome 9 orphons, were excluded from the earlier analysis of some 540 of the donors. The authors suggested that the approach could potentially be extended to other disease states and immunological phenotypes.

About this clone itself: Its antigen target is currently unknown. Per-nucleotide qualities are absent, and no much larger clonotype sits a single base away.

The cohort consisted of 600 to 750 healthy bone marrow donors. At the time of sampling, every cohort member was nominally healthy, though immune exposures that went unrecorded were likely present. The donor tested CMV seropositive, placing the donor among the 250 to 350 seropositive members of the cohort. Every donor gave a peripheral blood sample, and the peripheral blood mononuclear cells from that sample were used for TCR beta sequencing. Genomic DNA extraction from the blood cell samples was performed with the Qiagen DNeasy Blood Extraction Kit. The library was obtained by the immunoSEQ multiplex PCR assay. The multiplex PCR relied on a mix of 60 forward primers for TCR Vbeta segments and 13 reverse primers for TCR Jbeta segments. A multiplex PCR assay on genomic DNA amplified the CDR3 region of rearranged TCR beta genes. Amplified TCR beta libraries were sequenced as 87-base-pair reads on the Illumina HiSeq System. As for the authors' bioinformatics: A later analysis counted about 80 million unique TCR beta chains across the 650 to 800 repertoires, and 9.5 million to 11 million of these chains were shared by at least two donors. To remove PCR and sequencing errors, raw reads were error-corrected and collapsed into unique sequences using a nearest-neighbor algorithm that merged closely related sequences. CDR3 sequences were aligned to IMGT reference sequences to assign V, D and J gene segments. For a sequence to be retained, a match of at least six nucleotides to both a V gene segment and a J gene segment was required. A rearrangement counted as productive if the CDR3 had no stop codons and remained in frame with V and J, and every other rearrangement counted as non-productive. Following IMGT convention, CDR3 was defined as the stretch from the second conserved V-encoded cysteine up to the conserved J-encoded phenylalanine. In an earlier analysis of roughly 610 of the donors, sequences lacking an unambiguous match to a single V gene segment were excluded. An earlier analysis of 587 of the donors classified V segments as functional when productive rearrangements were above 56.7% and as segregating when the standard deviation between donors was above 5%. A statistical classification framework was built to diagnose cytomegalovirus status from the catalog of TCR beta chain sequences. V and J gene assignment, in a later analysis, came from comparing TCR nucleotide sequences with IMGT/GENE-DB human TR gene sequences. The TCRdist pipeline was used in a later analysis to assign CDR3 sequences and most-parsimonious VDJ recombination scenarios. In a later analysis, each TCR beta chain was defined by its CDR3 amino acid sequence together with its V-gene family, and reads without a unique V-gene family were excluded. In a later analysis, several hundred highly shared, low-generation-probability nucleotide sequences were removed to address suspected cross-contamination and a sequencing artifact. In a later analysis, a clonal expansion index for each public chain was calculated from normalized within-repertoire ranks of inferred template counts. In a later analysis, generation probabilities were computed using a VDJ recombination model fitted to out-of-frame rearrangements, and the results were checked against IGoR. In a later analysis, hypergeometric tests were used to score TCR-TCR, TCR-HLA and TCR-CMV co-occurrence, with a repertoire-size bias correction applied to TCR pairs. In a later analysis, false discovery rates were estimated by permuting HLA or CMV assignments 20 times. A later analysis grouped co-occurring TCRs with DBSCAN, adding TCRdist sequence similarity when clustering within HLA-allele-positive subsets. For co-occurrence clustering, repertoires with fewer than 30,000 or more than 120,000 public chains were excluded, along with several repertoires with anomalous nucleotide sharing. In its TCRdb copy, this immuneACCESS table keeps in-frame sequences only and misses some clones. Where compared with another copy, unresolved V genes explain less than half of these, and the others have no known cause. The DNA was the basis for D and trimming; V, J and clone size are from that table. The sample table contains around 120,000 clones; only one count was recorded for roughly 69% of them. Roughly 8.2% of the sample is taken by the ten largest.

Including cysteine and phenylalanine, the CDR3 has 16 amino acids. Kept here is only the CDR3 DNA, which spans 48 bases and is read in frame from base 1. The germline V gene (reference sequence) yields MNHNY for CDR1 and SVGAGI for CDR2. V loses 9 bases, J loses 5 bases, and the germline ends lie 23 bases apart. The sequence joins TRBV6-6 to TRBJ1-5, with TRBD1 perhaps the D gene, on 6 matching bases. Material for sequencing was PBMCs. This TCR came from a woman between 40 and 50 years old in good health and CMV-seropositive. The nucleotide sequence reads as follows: TGTGCCAGTCAAGTTATCGGACAGCACGACGATCAGCCCCAGCATTTT. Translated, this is CASQVIGQHDDQPQHF.